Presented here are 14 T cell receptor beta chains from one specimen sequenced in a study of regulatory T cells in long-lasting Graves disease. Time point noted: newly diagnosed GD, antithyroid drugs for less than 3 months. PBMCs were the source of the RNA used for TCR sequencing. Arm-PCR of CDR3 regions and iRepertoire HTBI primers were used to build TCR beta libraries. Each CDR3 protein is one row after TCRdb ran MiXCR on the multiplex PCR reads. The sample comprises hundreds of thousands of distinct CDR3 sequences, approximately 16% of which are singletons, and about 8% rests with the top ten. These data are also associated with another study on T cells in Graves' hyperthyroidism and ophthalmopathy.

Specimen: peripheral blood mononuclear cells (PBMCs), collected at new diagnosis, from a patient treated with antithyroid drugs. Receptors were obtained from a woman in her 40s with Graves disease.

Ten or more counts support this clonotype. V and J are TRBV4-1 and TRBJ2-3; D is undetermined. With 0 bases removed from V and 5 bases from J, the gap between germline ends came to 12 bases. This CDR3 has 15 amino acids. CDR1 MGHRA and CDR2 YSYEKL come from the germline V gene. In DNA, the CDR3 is TGCGCCAGCAGCCAAGATCTAAGGCGTCAAGATACGCAGTATTTT. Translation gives CASSQDLRRQDTQYF.

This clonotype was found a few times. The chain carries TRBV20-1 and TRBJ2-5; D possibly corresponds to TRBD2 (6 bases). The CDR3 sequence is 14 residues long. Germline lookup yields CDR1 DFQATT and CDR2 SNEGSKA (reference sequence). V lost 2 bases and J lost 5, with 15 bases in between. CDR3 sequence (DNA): TGCAGTGCTAGAAAAGGAGGGCCTCGGGAGACCCAGTACTTC. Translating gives CSARKGGPRETQYF.

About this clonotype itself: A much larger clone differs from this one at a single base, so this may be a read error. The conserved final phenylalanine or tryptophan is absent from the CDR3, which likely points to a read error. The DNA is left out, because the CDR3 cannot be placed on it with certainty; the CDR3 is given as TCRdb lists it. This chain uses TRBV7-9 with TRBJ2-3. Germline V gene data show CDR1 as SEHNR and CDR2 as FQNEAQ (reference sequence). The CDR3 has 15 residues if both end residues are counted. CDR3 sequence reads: CASSFGDQGRETQYL.

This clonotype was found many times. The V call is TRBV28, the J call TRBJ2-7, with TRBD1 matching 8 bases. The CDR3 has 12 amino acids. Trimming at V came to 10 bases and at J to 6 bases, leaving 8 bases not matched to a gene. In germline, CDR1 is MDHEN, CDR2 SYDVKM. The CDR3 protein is CATHLQGAEQYF. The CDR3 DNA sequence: TGTGCCACCCATCTGCAGGGGGCCGAGCAGTACTTC.

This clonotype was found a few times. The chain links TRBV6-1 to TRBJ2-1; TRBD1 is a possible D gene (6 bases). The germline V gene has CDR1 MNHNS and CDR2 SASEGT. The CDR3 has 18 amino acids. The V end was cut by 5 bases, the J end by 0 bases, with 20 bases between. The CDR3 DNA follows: TGTGCCAGCAGTACCATAAACTCGGGACATCTCTCCTACAATGAGCAGTTCTTC. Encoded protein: CASSTINSGHLSYNEQFF.

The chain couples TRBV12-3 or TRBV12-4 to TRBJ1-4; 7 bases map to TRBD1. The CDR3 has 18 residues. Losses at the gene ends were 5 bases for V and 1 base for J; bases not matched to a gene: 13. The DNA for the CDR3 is TGTGCCAGCAGTCCCTGGGGAGGGGGCTATGAAACTAATGAAAAACTGTTTTTT. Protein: CASSPWGGGYETNEKLFF.

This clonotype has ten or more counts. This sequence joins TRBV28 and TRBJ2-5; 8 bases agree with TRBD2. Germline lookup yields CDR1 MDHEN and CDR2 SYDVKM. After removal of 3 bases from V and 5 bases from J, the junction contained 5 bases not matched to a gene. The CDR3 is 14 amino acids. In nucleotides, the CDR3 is TGTGCCAGCAGTTTTGTGCGGGAGGCGGAGACCCAGTACTTC. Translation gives CASSFVREAETQYF. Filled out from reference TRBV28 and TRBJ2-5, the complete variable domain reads DVKVTQSSRYLVKRTGEKVFLECVQDMDHENMFWYRQDPGLGLRLIYFSYDVKMKEKGDIPEGYSVSREKKERFSLILESASTNQTSMYLCASSFVREAETQYFGPGTRLLVL.

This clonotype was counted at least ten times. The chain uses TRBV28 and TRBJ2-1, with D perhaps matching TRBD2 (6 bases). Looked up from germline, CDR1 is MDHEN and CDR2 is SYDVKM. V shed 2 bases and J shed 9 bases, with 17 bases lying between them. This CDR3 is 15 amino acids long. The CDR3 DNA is TGTGCCAGCAGTTTACACCAGACTAGTCTCGGTGAGCAGTTCTTC. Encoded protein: CASSLHQTSLGEQFF.

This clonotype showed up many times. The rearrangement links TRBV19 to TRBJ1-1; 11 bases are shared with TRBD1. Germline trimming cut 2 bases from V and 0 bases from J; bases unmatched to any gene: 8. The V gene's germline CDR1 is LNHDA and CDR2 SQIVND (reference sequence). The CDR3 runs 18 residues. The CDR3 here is CASSIPPGQGGLNTEAFF. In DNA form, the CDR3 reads TGTGCCAGTAGTATACCCCCGGGACAGGGGGGGTTGAACACTGAAGCTTTCTTT.

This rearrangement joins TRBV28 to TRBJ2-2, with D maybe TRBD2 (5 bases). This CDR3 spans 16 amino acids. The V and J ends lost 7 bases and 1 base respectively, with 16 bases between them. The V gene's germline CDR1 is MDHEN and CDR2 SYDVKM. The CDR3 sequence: CASTIWAGLNTGELFF. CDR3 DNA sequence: TGTGCCAGCACTATATGGGCGGGTTTGAACACCGGGGAGCTGTTTTTT. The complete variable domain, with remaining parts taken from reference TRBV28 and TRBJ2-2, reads DVKVTQSSRYLVKRTGEKVFLECVQDMDHENMFWYRQDPGLGLRLIYFSYDVKMKEKGDIPEGYSVSREKKERFSLILESASTNQTSMYLCASTIWAGLNTGELFFGEGSRLTVL.

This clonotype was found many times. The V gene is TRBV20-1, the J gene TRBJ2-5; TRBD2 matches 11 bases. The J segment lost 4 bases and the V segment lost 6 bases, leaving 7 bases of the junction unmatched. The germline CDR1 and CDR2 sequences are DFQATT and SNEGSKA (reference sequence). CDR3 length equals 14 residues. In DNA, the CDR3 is TGCAGTGCAATAAGACTAGCGGGGACAGAGACCCAGTACTTC. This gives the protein CSAIRLAGTETQYF.

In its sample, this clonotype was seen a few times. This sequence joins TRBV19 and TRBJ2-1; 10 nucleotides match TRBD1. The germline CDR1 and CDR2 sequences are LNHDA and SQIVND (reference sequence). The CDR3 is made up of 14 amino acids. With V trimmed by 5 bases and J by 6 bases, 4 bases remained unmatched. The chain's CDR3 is CASSPRDRGNEQFF. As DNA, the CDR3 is TGTGCCAGTAGTCCCCGGGACAGGGGCAATGAGCAGTTCTTC.

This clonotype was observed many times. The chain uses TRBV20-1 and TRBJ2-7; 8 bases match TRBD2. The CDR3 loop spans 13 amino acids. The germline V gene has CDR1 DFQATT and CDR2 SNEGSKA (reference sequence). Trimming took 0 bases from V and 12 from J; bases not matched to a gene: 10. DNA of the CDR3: TGCAGTGCTAGAGATGATCGGGAGGGATCAGGGTACTTC. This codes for CSARDDREGSGYF.

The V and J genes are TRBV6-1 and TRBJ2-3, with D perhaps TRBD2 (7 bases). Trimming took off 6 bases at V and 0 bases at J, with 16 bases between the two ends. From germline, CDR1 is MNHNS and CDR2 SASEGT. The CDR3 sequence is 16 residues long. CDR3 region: CASSSAGAGSTDTQYF. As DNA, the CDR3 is TGTGCCAGCAGCTCCGCGGGGGCGGGAAGCACAGATACGCAGTATTTT.